This T cell receptor beta chain derives from a study of T cell repertoires in cytomegalovirus infection. Overall study context: Based on public TCR beta signatures, there were indications of CMV infection and of a matching HLA type.

Whole-study results and caveats: Frequencies of public TCR beta families were cumulated, and this identified carriers of CMV plus the relevant HLA.

MiXCR, run by TCRdb on the reads, gives a single entry per CDR3 protein. The sample shows about 100,000 distinct CDR3 sequences, 25% to 30% of them seen only once. This clonotype was seen more than once but under ten times. Its antigen is still unknown. The CDR3 is 17 amino acids. Trimming left V 1 base short and J 3 bases short, with 18 bases between. Germline loops: CDR1 LNHNV, CDR2 YYDKDF (reference sequence). This sample comprised CD8+ T cells from cultured PBMCs, obtained from culture after CMV antigen stimulation. The TCR was taken from a human donor in good health (CMV status not recorded). Some clones in this sample may be carry-over from other donors' samples. This sequence joins TRBV15 and TRBJ1-1, with D uncertain. CDR3 in amino acids: CATSRVSWGDIYTEAFF. Here the CDR3 DNA reads TGTGCCACCAGCAGAGTGTCGTGGGGTGACATTTACACTGAAGCTTTCTTT.